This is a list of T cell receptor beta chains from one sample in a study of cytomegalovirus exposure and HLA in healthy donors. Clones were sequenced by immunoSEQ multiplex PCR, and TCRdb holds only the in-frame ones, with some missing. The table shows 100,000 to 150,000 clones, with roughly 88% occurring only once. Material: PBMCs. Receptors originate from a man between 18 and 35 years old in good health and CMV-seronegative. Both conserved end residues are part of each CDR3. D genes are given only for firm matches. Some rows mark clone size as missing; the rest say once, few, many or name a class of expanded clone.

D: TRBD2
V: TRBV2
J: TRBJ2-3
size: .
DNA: TGTGCCAGCAGTGAGGGTCCACTAGCGGGTTTCACAGATACGCAGTATTTT
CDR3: CASSEGPLAGFTDTQYF

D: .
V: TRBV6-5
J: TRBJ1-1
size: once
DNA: TGTGCCAGCAGTTCCCCAAGAGGGAACACTGAAGCTTTCTTT
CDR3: CASSSPRGNTEAFF

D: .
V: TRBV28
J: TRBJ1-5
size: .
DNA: TGTGCCAGCAGTTCCGGGGGGAATAGCAATCAGCCCCAGCATTTT
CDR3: CASSSGGNSNQPQHF

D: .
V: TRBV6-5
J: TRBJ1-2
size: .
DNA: TGTGCCAGCCAAGAAGGGACTAATGGCTACACCTTC
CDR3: CASQEGTNGYTF

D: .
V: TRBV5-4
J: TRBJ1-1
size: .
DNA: TGTGCCAGCAGCTTGGGGCAGGGCGGATGGAACACTGAAGCTTTCTTT
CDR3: CASSLGQGGWNTEAFF

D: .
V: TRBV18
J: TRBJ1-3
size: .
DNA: TGTGCCAGCTCACCACTCTCCAGCGAAGGTGGAAACACCATATATTTT
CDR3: CASSPLSSEGGNTIYF

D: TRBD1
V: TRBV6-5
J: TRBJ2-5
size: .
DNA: TGTGCCAGCAGTCCGACAGGGGGCACGTCCCAGTACTTC
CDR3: CASSPTGGTSQYF

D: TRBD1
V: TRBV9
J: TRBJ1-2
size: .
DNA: TGTGCCAGCAGCGTAGATCGTAGGTCCGGACAGGGGTACTCTGGCTACACCTTC
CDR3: CASSVDRRSGQGYSGYTF

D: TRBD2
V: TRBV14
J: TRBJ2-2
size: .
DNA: TGTGCCAGCAGCCAAGCTAGCGGAGGTGGGACCGGGGAGCTGTTTTTT
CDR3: CASSQASGGGTGELFF

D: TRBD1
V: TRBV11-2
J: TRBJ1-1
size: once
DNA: TGTGCCAGCAGACGAGGAACTGGACAGGGAGCTTTCTTT
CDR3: CASRRGTGQGAFF

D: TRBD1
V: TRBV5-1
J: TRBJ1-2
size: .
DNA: TGCGCCAGCAGCCGGGACAGGGTAGACTATGGCTACACCTTC
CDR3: CASSRDRVDYGYTF

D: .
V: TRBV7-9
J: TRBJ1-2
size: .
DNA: TGTGCCAGCAGCCCAGATCGGCCGCCGGGGGATGGCTACACCTTC
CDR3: CASSPDRPPGDGYTF

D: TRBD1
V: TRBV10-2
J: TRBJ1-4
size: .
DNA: TGCGCCAGCATGAGACAGGGTGAAAAACTGTTTTTT
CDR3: CASMRQGEKLFF

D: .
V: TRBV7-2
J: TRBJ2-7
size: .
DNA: TGTGCCAGCAGCCGCCAGGTAGGGAGCTCCTACGAGCAGTACTTC
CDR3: CASSRQVGSSYEQYF

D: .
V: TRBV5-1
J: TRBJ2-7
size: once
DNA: TGCGCCAGCAGCGTAGTAGGGGTCGAGCAGTACTTC
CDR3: CASSVVGVEQYF

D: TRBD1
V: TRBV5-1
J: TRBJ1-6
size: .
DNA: TGCGCCAGCAGCTTGGAGGGTCGGGACAGGGCAAAAAATTCACCCCTCCACTTT
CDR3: CASSLEGRDRAKNSPLHF

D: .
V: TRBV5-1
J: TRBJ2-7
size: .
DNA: TGCGCCAGCAGCTTGGCCGCCCAGGGCTACGAGCAGTACTTC
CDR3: CASSLAAQGYEQYF

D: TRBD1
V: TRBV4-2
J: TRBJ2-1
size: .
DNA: TGTGCCAGCAGCCAGGAGGACAGGAGTAATGAGCAGTTCTTC
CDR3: CASSQEDRSNEQFF

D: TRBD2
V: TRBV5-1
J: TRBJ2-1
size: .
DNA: TGCGCCAGCAGCCTGGGGCGGGGGGGCTCCTACAATGAGCAGTTCTTC
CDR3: CASSLGRGGSYNEQFF

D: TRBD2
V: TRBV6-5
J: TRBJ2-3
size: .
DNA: TGTGCCGTCCGGGTAGCGGGACGGACAGATACGCAGTATTTT
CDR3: CAVRVAGRTDTQYF

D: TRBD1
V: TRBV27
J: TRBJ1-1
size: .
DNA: TGTGCCAGCAGGTCAACAGGGGCGACTACTGAAGCTTTCTTT
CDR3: CASRSTGATTEAFF

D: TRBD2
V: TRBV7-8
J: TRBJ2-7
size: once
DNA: TGTGCCAGCAGCTTCGGACCACTAGCGGCGATCTACGAGCAGTACTTC
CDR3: CASSFGPLAAIYEQYF

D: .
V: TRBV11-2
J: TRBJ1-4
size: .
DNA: TGTGCCAGCAGCTTAGGTGGGGCGGGGGAAAAACTGTTTTTT
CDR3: CASSLGGAGEKLFF

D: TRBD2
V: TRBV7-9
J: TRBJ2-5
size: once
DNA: TGTGCCAGCAGCTCCGCCATTCTAGCGGGAGCAGAGACCCAGTACTTC
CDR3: CASSSAILAGAETQYF

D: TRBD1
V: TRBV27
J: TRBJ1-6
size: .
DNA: TGTGCCAGCAGTACCGGGACAGTCGTATCACCCCTCCACTTT
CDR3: CASSTGTVVSPLHF

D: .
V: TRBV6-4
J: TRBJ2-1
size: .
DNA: TGTGCCAGCAGTGACTCTAGTAGCTACAATGAGCAGTTCTTC
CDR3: CASSDSSSYNEQFF

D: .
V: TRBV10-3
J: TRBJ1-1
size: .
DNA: TGTGCCATCAGTGGGGGGCAGCTCACCGAAGCTTTCTTT
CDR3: CAISGGQLTEAFF

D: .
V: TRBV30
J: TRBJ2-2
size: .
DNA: TGTGCCTGGAGCGGGGTTAACACCGGGGAGCTGTTTTTT
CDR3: CAWSGVNTGELFF

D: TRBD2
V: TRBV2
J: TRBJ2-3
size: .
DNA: TGTGCCAGCAGTGAAGGCGGGGGGGGATCAGATACGCAGTATTTT
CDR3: CASSEGGGGSDTQYF

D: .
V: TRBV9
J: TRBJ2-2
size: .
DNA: TGTGCCAGCAGCGTAGATCAGATGAACACCGGGGAGCTGTTTTTT
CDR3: CASSVDQMNTGELFF

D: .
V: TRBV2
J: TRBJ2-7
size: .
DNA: TGTGCCAGCAGTGATGGCCGGACATCCTCCTACGAGCAGTACTTC
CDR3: CASSDGRTSSYEQYF

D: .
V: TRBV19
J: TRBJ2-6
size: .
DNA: TGTGCCAGTAATAGACAGGACTCTGGGGCCAACGTCCTGACTTTC
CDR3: CASNRQDSGANVLTF

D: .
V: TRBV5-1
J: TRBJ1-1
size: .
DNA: TGCGCCAGCAGCCGGGACACGGGCACTGAAGCTTTCTTT
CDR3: CASSRDTGTEAFF

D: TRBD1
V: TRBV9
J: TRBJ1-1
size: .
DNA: TGTGCCAGCAGCATGACAGGGGGGAACACTGAAGCTTTCTTT
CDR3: CASSMTGGNTEAFF

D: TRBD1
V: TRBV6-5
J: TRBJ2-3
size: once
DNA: TGTGCCAGCAGTCGCCGGGGACAGGGTACAGATACGCAGTATTTT
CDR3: CASSRRGQGTDTQYF

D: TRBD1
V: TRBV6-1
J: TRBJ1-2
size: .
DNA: TGTGCCAGCACCAAAGGGGGGACAGGGACATATGGCTACACCTTC
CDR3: CASTKGGTGTYGYTF

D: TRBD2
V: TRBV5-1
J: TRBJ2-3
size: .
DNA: TGCGCCAGCAGCCCGGGACTAGCGGGGGCAGATACGCAGTATTTT
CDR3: CASSPGLAGADTQYF

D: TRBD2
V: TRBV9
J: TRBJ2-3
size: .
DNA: TGTGCCAGCAGCGGGGTAGCGGGAGCAGATACGCAGTATTTT
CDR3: CASSGVAGADTQYF

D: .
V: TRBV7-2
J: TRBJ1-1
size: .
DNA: TGTGCCAGCAGCCGTGACTACACGACTGAAGCTTTCTTT
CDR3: CASSRDYTTEAFF

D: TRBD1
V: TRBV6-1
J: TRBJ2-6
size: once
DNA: TGTGCCAGCAGTGGGGGACAGGGGCTGGTGGGGGCCAACGTCCTGACTTTC
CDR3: CASSGGQGLVGANVLTF

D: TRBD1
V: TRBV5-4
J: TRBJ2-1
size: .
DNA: TGTGCCAGCAGAATGACAGGGGGCAGGTACAATGAGCAGTTCTTC
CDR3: CASRMTGGRYNEQFF

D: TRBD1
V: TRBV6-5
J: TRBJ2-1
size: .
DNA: TGTGCCAGCAGTTACGGCCCCCGGGACAGGGAAGGTGAGCAGTTCTTC
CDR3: CASSYGPRDREGEQFF

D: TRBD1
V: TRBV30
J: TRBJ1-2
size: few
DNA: TGTGCCTGGACGGCAGGGGGCTATGGCTACACCTTC
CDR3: CAWTAGGYGYTF

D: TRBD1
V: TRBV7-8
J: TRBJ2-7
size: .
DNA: TGTGCCAGCAGCACCATCAGGGGGTCCACCTCATCTTACGAGCAGTACTTC
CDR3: CASSTIRGSTSSYEQYF

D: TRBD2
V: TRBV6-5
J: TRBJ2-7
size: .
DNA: TGTGCCAGCAGTTCCCGTGAGAGCGGGGGGGCCTACGAGCAGTACTTC
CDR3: CASSSRESGGAYEQYF

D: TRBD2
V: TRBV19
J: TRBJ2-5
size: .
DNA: TGTGCCAGTAGTCCCCTGGGCGGGGGAGAGACCCAGTACTTC
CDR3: CASSPLGGGETQYF

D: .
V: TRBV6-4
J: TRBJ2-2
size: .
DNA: TGTGCCAGCACCCCGACAGGGAACACCGGGGAGCTGTTTTTT
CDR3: CASTPTGNTGELFF

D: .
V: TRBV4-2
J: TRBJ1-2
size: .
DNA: TGTGCCAGCAGCCAAGAGCACAGCTTAAACTATGGCTACACCTTC
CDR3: CASSQEHSLNYGYTF

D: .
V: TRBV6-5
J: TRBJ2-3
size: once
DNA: TGTGCCAGCAGTTACGAGGCGGCTATTGATACGCAGTATTTT
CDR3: CASSYEAAIDTQYF

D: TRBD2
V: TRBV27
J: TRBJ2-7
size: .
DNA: TGTGCCAGCAGTGCCCGACTAGCTTTGGAGGAGCAGTACTTC
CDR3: CASSARLALEEQYF

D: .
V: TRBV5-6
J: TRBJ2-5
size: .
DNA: TGTGCCAGCAGCTGGGGATACCAGGGGAAGGAGACCCAGTACTTC
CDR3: CASSWGYQGKETQYF

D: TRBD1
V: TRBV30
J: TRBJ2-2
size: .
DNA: TGTGCCGGACCTCGGGACAGAAACCGTGCCGGGGAGCTGTTTTTT
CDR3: CAGPRDRNRAGELFF

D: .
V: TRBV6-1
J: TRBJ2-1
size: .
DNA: TGTGCCAGCAACAGGGACGGTGAGCAGTTCTTC
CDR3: CASNRDGEQFF

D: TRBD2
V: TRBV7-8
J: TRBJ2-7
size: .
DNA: TGTGCCAGCCGACCCTTGGGGGGGTCAACCTACGAGCAGTACTTC
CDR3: CASRPLGGSTYEQYF